This T cell receptor beta chain emerged from a study of OX40 agonist ivuxolimab in advanced cancers. Turning to the study itself: One hepatocellular carcinoma and a couple of cutaneous melanoma patients partially responded.

V lost 7 bases and J 0 bases, leaving 4 bases between the germline ends. The CDR3 runs 12 residues. Per germline, CDR1 LNHDA and CDR2 SQIVND (reference sequence). Method: immunoSEQ multiplex PCR; TCRdb's copy keeps in-frame clones and lacks some. The profile shows about 40,000 clones, 86% of them singletons. Here the sequenced sample was CD4+ or CD8+ T cells sorted from blood, taken in a trial of the OX40 agonist ivuxolimab. This TCR was recovered from an adult with an advanced solid tumor such as melanoma, head and neck, liver or kidney cancer. The V and J genes are TRBV19 and TRBJ1-3, with D uncertain. The CDR3 loop reads CASKSSGNTIYF. The CDR3 coding sequence is TGTGCCAGTAAGAGCTCTGGAAACACCATATATTTT.